These 18 T cell receptor beta chains were sequenced from one sample in a study of cytomegalovirus exposure and HLA in healthy donors. The PCR had 60 Vbeta and 13 Jbeta primers. Assay: immunoSEQ multiplex PCR; the TCRdb copy retains only in-frame clones and omits some. The sample has approximately 190,000 clones; around four fifths are singletons. Sequencing was done on a sample of PBMCs. All receptors come from a woman aged 18-30 years in good health and CMV-seronegative.

CDR3 residues: CASTRGQGSYYGYTF. The CDR3 nucleotides read TGTGCCAGTACCCGGGGACAGGGGTCTTATTATGGCTACACCTTC. The gene calls are TRBV19 and TRBJ1-2, with 10 bases identical to TRBD1. CDR1 LNHDA and CDR2 SQIVND come from the germline V gene (reference sequence). The CDR3 has 15 amino acids. Trimming took 7 bases from V and 5 from J; bases not matched to a gene: 10.

The rearrangement joins TRBV28 to TRBJ2-2, with 9 bases that match TRBD1. The junction had 8 bases not matched to a gene; V was cut back by 8 bases and J by 7 bases. This CDR3 spans 14 amino acids. CDR1 is MDHEN and CDR2 is SYDVKM in the germline V gene. CDR3 coding DNA: TGTGCCAGCGGAGGGACAGGGCTGGGCGGGGAGCTGTTTTTT. This translates into CASGGTGLGGELFF. The complete variable domain, with remaining parts taken from reference TRBV28 and TRBJ2-2, reads DVKVTQSSRYLVKRTGEKVFLECVQDMDHENMFWYRQDPGLGLRLIYFSYDVKMKEKGDIPEGYSVSREKKERFSLILESASTNQTSMYLCASGGTGLGGELFFGEGSRLTVL.

The rearrangement joins TRBV28 to TRBJ1-1; D is uncertain. CDR3 length equals 12 residues. Germline assignment: CDR1 MDHEN and CDR2 SYDVKM. The V end lost 10 bases, the J end lost 0 bases, and 9 bases lay between the germline ends. CDR3 DNA sequence: TGTGCCATAACACAGCTGAACACTGAAGCTTTCTTT. It yields the protein CAITQLNTEAFF.

CDR3 coding DNA: TGTGCCAGCAGCTTACCATCAGGGTTAGACAAAAACATTCAGTACTTC. Translated, it gives CASSLPSGLDKNIQYF. The chain uses TRBV7-9 and TRBJ2-4, with D perhaps matching TRBD1 (5 bases). The CDR3 totals 16 residues. Looked up from germline, CDR1 is SEHNR and CDR2 is FQNEAQ (reference sequence). V lost 2 bases and J lost 3, with 14 bases in between.

The V call is TRBV15, the J call TRBJ2-5; D possibly corresponds to TRBD1 (6 bases). Germline CDR1 is LNHNV and CDR2 is YYDKDF (reference sequence). CDR3 size: 16 residues. Trimming took off 4 bases at V and 1 base at J, with 16 bases between the two ends. CDR3 loop: CATSTRHSRGQETQYF. In DNA form, the CDR3 reads TGTGCCACCAGCACCCGACACTCCAGGGGCCAAGAGACCCAGTACTTC. The variable domain in full, completed from reference TRBV15 and TRBJ2-5, reads DAMVIQNPRYQVTQFGKPVTLSCSQTLNHNVMYWYQQKSSQAPKLLFHYYDKDFNNEADTPDNFQSRRPNTSFCFLDIRSPGLGDTAMYLCATSTRHSRGQETQYFGPGTRLLVL.

V is TRBV7-2 and J is TRBJ1-1, with 8 bases lining up with TRBD1. The CDR3 loop spans 15 amino acids. Germline V CDR1 and CDR2: SGHTA, FQGNSA. Trimming removed 3 bases from V and 5 bases from J; junction bases left unmatched: 8. The CDR3 protein is CASSFRTGSRTEAFF. In DNA form, the CDR3 reads TGTGCCAGCAGCTTTCGGACAGGGAGTAGGACTGAAGCTTTCTTT.

This chain joins TRBV7-9 and TRBJ2-5; 9 bases match TRBD1. With 7 bases clipped from V and 1 base from J, the junction kept 10 bases outside the gene matches. The CDR3 has 16 amino acids. Germline-derived CDR1 and CDR2 are SEHNR and FQNEAQ (reference sequence). CDR3 sequence reads: CASNSVGTGSQETQYF. The CDR3 region has the DNA TGTGCCAGCAACTCCGTCGGGACAGGGAGCCAAGAGACCCAGTACTTC. The variable domain in full, with the rest retrieved from reference TRBV7-9 and TRBJ2-5, is DTGVSQNPRHKITKRGQNVTFRCDPISEHNRLYWYRQTLGQGPEFLTYFQNEAQLEKSRLLSDRFSAERPKGSFSTLEIQRTEQGDSAMYLCASNSVGTGSQETQYFGPGTRLLVL.

The chain has TRBV20-1 and TRBJ2-5, with unresolved D. The ends were cut back, 3 bases at V and 4 bases at J, with 3 bases in the middle. This CDR3 contains 10 residues. Looked up from germline, CDR1 is DFQATT and CDR2 is SNEGSKA (reference sequence). The CDR3 sequence: CSASIETQYF. CDR3 bases: TGCAGTGCTAGTATAGAGACCCAGTACTTC.

This clone is classed as medium-sized (0.01 to 0.1%). V gene TRBV10-1 combines with J gene TRBJ1-6; 9 bases fit TRBD1. The V gene's germline CDR1 is WNHNN and CDR2 SYGVQD (reference sequence). Losses at the gene ends were 5 bases for V and 5 bases for J; bases not matched to a gene: 4. The CDR3 contains 15 residues. The CDR3 here is CASSTGTGNNSPLHF. The CDR3 nucleotides read TGCGCCAGCAGTACCGGGACAGGGAATAATTCACCCCTCCACTTT.

The chain combines TRBV7-9 with TRBJ2-1, with D possibly TRBD2 on 6 matching bases. Germline V gives CDR1 SEHNR, CDR2 FQNEAQ (reference sequence). The CDR3 is 16 residues long. Trimming cost V 5 bases and J 0 bases, with 14 bases left between them. CDR3 protein: CASSLLVGGSYNEQFF. The CDR3 bases are TGTGCCAGCAGCCTACTAGTCGGGGGCTCCTACAATGAGCAGTTCTTC.

This clone was observed a single time. The chain joins TRBV18 to TRBJ2-3, with TRBD2 identical over 7 bases. With 3 bases clipped from V and 6 bases from J, the junction kept 3 bases outside the gene matches. The germline CDR1 and CDR2 sequences are KGHSH and LQKENI. The CDR3 covers 13 residues. CDR3 DNA: TGTGCCAGCTCACCCGTTAGCGGGGATACGCAGTATTTT. Amino acids: CASSPVSGDTQYF.

The genes are TRBV7-6 and TRBJ2-1; 9 bases are shared with TRBD2. V lost 1 base to trimming and J lost 8 bases; unmatched junction nucleotides: 18. The germline CDR1 and CDR2 sequences are SGHVS and FNYEAQ. This CDR3 has 19 amino acids. The CDR3 nucleotides are TGTGCCAGCAGCTTAGACAGCAGGAGCGGGGGGTATTCGGCGCATGAGCAGTTCTTC. It translates to CASSLDSRSGGYSAHEQFF.

J is TRBJ2-7 and V is TRBV7-2; a weak D match, TRBD2 (6 bases). V was pared by 5 bases and J by 2 bases, with 16 bases between. The CDR3 has 15 residues. CDR1 SGHTA and CDR2 FQGNSA come from the germline V gene. CDR3: CASSPPGSGAYEQYF. The CDR3 DNA reads TGTGCCAGCAGCCCCCCGGGTAGCGGTGCCTACGAGCAGTACTTC.

This clone has a handful of counts. The rearrangement links TRBV7-6 to TRBJ1-4, with D possibly TRBD1 on 5 matching bases. Germline-derived CDR1 and CDR2 are SGHVS and FNYEAQ. V lost 1 base, J lost 0 bases, and 9 bases lay in between. The CDR3 consists of 16 residues. The CDR3 region is CASSLGGGATNEKLFF. In nucleotides, the CDR3 is TGTGCCAGCAGCTTAGGAGGAGGGGCAACTAATGAAAAACTGTTTTTT.

V is TRBV7-9 and J is TRBJ1-5, with 7 bases matching TRBD1. J was trimmed by 5 bases and V by 5 bases; bases with no gene match: 6. This CDR3 is 14 amino acids long. Looked up from germline, CDR1 is SEHNR and CDR2 is FQNEAQ (reference sequence). CDR3 sequence: CASSPETGHQPQHF. The CDR3 bases are TGTGCCAGCAGCCCCGAGACAGGGCATCAGCCCCAGCATTTT.

This rearrangement joins TRBV27 to TRBJ2-3, with D hard to call. The V end was cut by 5 bases, the J end by 5 bases, with 14 bases between. Germline CDR1 and CDR2: MNHEY and SMNVEV (reference sequence). The CDR3 runs 14 residues. Here the CDR3 DNA reads TGTGCCAGCAGTCCCGATGACATAGAAGATACGCAGTATTTT. Translated, it gives CASSPDDIEDTQYF.

The chain uses TRBV4-1 and TRBJ2-7; D is uncertain. V lost 4 bases and J lost 2, with 9 bases in between. Germline V CDR1 and CDR2: MGHRA, YSYEKL. CDR3 size: 13 residues. CDR3 region: CASSPKAPYEQYF. The CDR3, as DNA: TGCGCCAGCAGCCCTAAAGCCCCCTACGAGCAGTACTTC.

Only a few counts were recorded for this clone. This rearrangement joins TRBV6-4 to TRBJ1-3; a possible D gene is TRBD1 (6 bases). The CDR3 extends over 14 amino acids. Germline values: CDR1 MRHNA, CDR2 SNTAGT. The V and J ends lost 7 bases and 2 bases respectively, with 12 bases between them. The CDR3 coding sequence is TGTGCCAGCACCCTGACAGGAGCTGGAAACACCATATATTTT. This translates into CASTLTGAGNTIYF.